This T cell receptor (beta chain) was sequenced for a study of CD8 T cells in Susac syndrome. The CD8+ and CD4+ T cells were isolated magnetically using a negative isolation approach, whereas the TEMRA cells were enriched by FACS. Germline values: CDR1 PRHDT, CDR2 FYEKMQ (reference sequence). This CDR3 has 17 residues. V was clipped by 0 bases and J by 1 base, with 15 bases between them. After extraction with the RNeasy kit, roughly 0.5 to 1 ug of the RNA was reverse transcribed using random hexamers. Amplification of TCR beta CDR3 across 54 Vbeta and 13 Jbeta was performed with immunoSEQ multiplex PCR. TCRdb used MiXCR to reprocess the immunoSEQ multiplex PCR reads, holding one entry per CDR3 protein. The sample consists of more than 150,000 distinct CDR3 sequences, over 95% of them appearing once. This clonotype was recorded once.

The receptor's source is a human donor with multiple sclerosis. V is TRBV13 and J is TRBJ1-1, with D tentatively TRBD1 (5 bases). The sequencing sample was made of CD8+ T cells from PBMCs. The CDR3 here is CASSLGWAGQANTEAFF. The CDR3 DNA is TGTGCCAGCAGCTTAGGTTGGGCGGGGCAGGCGAACACTGAAGCTTTCTTT.